This is a list of T cell receptor beta chains from one sample in a study of spatial heterogeneity in lung cancer. TCRdb recomputed calls from the 5' RACE reads with MiXCR, one row per CDR3 protein. Of 20,000 to 30,000 distinct CDR3 sequences in the sample, around 9.2% were seen once. Sequences were derived from lung tumor tissue, sampled at surgery. The receptors here all came from a male donor with early-stage non-small cell lung cancer. The CDR3 runs from the conserved cysteine through the conserved F or W.

TRBV5-1	TRBJ1-2	CASSLVQGNYGYTF
TRBV28	TRBJ2-7	CASSLWGGSNLNSYEQYF
TRBV20-1	TRBJ2-3	CSAPGNTDTQYF
TRBV5-1	TRBJ1-1	CASSLEQGRAFF
TRBV28	TRBJ1-5	CASSLPGQGVNQPQHF
TRBV2	TRBJ2-6	CASRMTGTGANVLTF
TRBV9	TRBJ2-1	CASSELAGFYNEQFF
TRBV30	TRBJ1-1	CAWNLGQVNTEAFF
TRBV28	TRBJ2-4	CASVINRPLNIQYF
TRBV20-1	TRBJ1-5	CSARARGASNQPQHF
TRBV11-2	TRBJ1-1	CASSLTGQTEAFF
TRBV11-2	TRBJ2-4	CASSLDGWVQYF
TRBV20-1	TRBJ2-2	CSARDLSRGGELFF
TRBV5-5	TRBJ2-7	CASSFIQDHYEQYF
TRBV27	TRBJ1-6	CASSPFGSPLHF
TRBV6-1	TRBJ2-7	CASTDGSPYEQYF
TRBV12-3/TRBV12-4	TRBJ2-2	CASSLRTGLFNTGELFF
TRBV11-2	TRBJ1-2	CASSPGYDYGYTF
TRBV7-2	NA	CASSPQAGKDTQHF
TRBV20-1	TRBJ1-2	CSARGGTYYGYTF
TRBV9	TRBJ2-5	CASSVGEGRETQYF
TRBV19	TRBJ2-3	CASLPRASGTDTQYF
TRBV28	TRBJ2-2	CASSPTLAVDTNTGELFF
TRBV5-1	TRBJ2-1	CASSSGVSSYNEQFF
TRBV29-1	TRBJ2-6	CSVDAGAGANVLTF
TRBV7-8	TRBJ2-5	CASSLGGTQYF
TRBV6-1	TRBJ2-7	CASSEGWDEISEQYF